These 28 T cell receptor beta chains were sequenced from one sample in a study of blood T cell repertoires in COVID-19. Here immunoSEQ multiplex PCR was the method, and the copy in TCRdb shows in-frame clones only, minus some. This sample yields about 210,000 clones, of which approximately 88% are seen a single time; approximately 8.1% belongs to the top ten. The sequencing input was PBMCs or T cells enriched from blood (not recorded which). All receptors derive from a woman younger than 30 who had recovered from COVID-19.

Ten or more counts support this clone. The V and J genes are TRBV27 and TRBJ2-1; D is possibly TRBD1 (5 bases). V lost 7 bases to trimming and J lost 7 bases, with 17 bases between them. This CDR3 spans 14 amino acids. The V gene's germline CDR1 is MNHEY and CDR2 SMNVEV (reference sequence). CDR3 in DNA: TGTGCCAGCACGACCAAGCAGGGTATGAATGAGCAGTTCTTC. Translating gives CASTTKQGMNEQFF.

V usage is TRBV10-3 and J usage is TRBJ1-2; TRBD1 aligns across 10 bases. J lost 6 bases, V lost 4 bases, and 8 bases had no gene match. CDR3 length equals 15 residues. Germline V gives CDR1 ENHRY, CDR2 SYGVKD. In DNA, the CDR3 is TGTGCCATCAGTGTTCGACAGGGGGCTTCGCATGGCTACACCTTC. Translation: CAISVRQGASHGYTF.

This clone appeared once. This chain links TRBV9 with TRBJ2-7, with a possible D match to TRBD2 (5 bases). This CDR3 comprises 15 residues. The V gene lost 3 bases and the J gene lost 6 bases, with 19 bases spanning the gap. From germline, CDR1 is SGDLS and CDR2 YYNGEE. The chain's CDR3 is CASSEGTLEGREQYF. CDR3 bases: TGTGCCAGCAGCGAGGGTACCCTTGAGGGTCGCGAGCAGTACTTC.

This chain uses TRBV18 with TRBJ1-5; D perhaps matches TRBD1 (6 bases). CDR3 length: 16 amino acids. The V gene's germline CDR1 is KGHSH and CDR2 LQKENI. Trimming took 0 bases from V and 4 from J, leaving 13 bases between them. The chain's CDR3 is CASSPPGAGLNQPQHF. CDR3 DNA sequence: TGTGCCAGCTCACCACCGGGGGCAGGGTTAAATCAGCCCCAGCATTTT.

CDR3 protein: CASSQVIRSGNTIYF. The DNA of the CDR3 is TGCGCCAGCAGCCAAGTTATCCGCTCTGGAAACACCATATATTTT. The chain carries TRBV4-1 and TRBJ1-3, with no clear D. CDR1 MGHRA and CDR2 YSYEKL come from the germline V gene. This CDR3 contains 15 residues. The V end lost 1 base, the J end lost 0 bases, and 7 bases lay between the germline ends.

Note on this clone: Distinct nucleotide sequences in the sample also encode this CDR3. The chain is built from TRBV10-1 and TRBJ1-1; D is undetermined. Germline-derived CDR1 and CDR2 are WNHNN and SYGVQD (reference sequence). The CDR3 covers 12 residues. The V gene lost 3 bases and the J gene lost 1 base, with 3 bases spanning the gap. The CDR3 sequence is CASSDQNTEAFF. CDR3 DNA: TGCGCCAGCAGTGATCAGAACACTGAAGCTTTCTTT.

This chain connects TRBV6-1 to TRBJ2-4; D is unclear. Germline V gene data show CDR1 as MNHNS and CDR2 as SASEGT. Trimming left V 1 base short and J 5 bases short, with 9 bases between. The CDR3 spans 14 residues. The CDR3 loop reads CASSEGAVQNIQYF. The DNA of the CDR3 is TGTGCCAGCAGTGAAGGGGCAGTCCAAAACATTCAGTACTTC.

This clone appeared once. This chain joins TRBV5-5 and TRBJ1-3; D is undetermined. CDR3 size: 13 residues. Germline CDR1 reads SGHKS; CDR2 reads YYEKEE (reference sequence). The V end lost 4 bases, the J end lost 9 bases, and 14 bases lay between the germline ends. The CDR3 reads CASSRYQASTIYF. For the CDR3, the DNA is TGTGCCAGCAGCAGATACCAGGCCTCCACCATATATTTT.

This chain links TRBV6-5 with TRBJ1-2; 7 nucleotides line up with TRBD1. Germline CDR1 MNHEY, CDR2 SVGAGI. The CDR3 sequence is 14 residues long. V gave up 4 bases and J gave up 8 bases; unmatched junction bases: 10. CDR3 in DNA: TGTGCCAGCAGTTGGGACAGTTATTCGATGGGCTACACCTTC. Translating it yields CASSWDSYSMGYTF.

Remarks on this clone: This same CDR3 is encoded by further DNA sequences in the sample. The chain has TRBV30 and TRBJ1-1, with TRBD1 as a possible D gene (6 bases). V lost 3 bases and J lost 1, with 9 bases in between. The CDR3 runs to 13 residues. CDR1 and CDR2 from the germline V gene are GTSNPN and SVGIG (reference sequence). Written as DNA, the CDR3 is TGTGCCTGGAGCGTGGACAGGAACACTGAAGCTTTCTTT. Its translation: CAWSVDRNTEAFF.

The chain has TRBV3-1 (or the pseudogene TRBV3-2) and TRBJ2-5, with 12 bases fitting TRBD2. The J segment lost 5 bases and the V segment lost 3 bases, leaving 13 bases of the junction unmatched. The CDR3 runs to 18 residues. Germline assignment: CDR1 LGHDT and CDR2 YNNKEL (reference sequence). CDR3 sequence: CASSQVASGGAGPETQYF. CDR3 coding DNA: TGTGCCAGCAGCCAGGTGGCTAGCGGGGGGGCGGGTCCGGAGACCCAGTACTTC.

The V gene is TRBV6-1, the J gene TRBJ1-6; unclear D gene. Trimming took 0 bases from V and 3 from J, leaving 15 bases between them. The CDR3 covers 18 residues. CDR1 is MNHNS, CDR2 SASEGT, per germline. CDR3 in amino acids: CASSEAGPDAFYNSPLHF. CDR3 nucleotides: TGTGCCAGCAGTGAAGCGGGCCCCGATGCCTTCTATAATTCACCCCTCCACTTT.

This chain joins TRBV9 and TRBJ1-1; TRBD1 is a possible D gene (5 bases). This CDR3 comprises 14 residues. Trimming took 4 bases from V and 1 from J, leaving 11 bases between them. CDR1 SGDLS and CDR2 YYNGEE come from the germline V gene. In nucleotides, the CDR3 is TGTGCCAGCAGCTCCACAGGACAGAACACTGAAGCTTTCTTT. Its translation: CASSSTGQNTEAFF.

This sequence joins TRBV29-1 and TRBJ1-1; weak D call: TRBD1 (5 bases). CDR1 SQVTM and CDR2 ANQGSEA come from the germline V gene. V was clipped by 5 bases and J by 6 bases, with 22 bases between them. The CDR3 length is 15 residues. CDR3 protein: CSVSRSPGLGPEAFF. In DNA, the CDR3 is TGCAGCGTTTCCAGATCGCCAGGGCTGGGTCCTGAAGCTTTCTTT.

Note on this clone: The identical CDR3 is also encoded by other nucleotide sequences in the sample. The chain employs TRBV9 and TRBJ2-7; a weak D match, TRBD2 (5 bases). The CDR3 runs 14 residues. Germline loops: CDR1 SGDLS, CDR2 YYNGEE. Trimming took 0 bases from V and 2 from J, leaving 9 bases between them. In DNA form, the CDR3 reads TGTGCCAGCAGCGTAGAGACGGGGACCTACGAGCAGTACTTC. Encoded protein: CASSVETGTYEQYF.

The genes are TRBV27 and TRBJ2-3; 7 bases match TRBD2. CDR1 and CDR2 from the germline V gene are MNHEY and SMNVEV (reference sequence). J was trimmed by 5 bases and V by 2 bases; bases with no gene match: 4. CDR3 size: 14 residues. CDR3 nucleotides: TGTGCCAGCAGTTTAATCGGGGGGAGAGATACGCAGTATTTT. Its translation: CASSLIGGRDTQYF.

The chain combines TRBV5-1 with TRBJ1-4; D uncertain. Deletions cut 1 base from V and 8 bases from J, with 12 bases between. Germline CDR1 reads SGHRS; CDR2 reads YFSETQ. The CDR3 runs 14 residues. The CDR3 region is CASSLFHPEEKLFF. The DNA for the CDR3 is TGCGCCAGCAGCTTGTTTCACCCGGAGGAAAAACTGTTTTTT.

The V and J genes are TRBV28 and TRBJ2-3; 9 bases fit TRBD2. Trimming removed 2 bases from V and 7 bases from J; junction bases left unmatched: 22. Germline V gene sequence: CDR1 MDHEN, CDR2 SYDVKM. This CDR3 contains 20 residues. In DNA, the CDR3 is TGTGCCAGCAGTTTAAGCTCGCCCCTATCTGGCGGCGGGGGGGGGAATACGCAGTATTTT. Amino acids: CASSLSSPLSGGGGGNTQYF. The full variable domain, in which reference TRBV28 and TRBJ2-3 provide the parts outside the CDR3, is DVKVTQSSRYLVKRTGEKVFLECVQDMDHENMFWYRQDPGLGLRLIYFSYDVKMKEKGDIPEGYSVSREKKERFSLILESASTNQTSMYLCASSLSSPLSGGGGGNTQYFGPGTRLTVL.

This rearrangement joins TRBV5-4 to TRBJ2-2; a weak D match, TRBD1 (5 bases). Germline values: CDR1 SGHNT, CDR2 YYREEE (reference sequence). V was shortened by 0 bases and J by 2 bases, with 8 bases between the two germline ends. CDR3 length: 15 residues. CDR3 amino acids: CASSLGTPNTGELFF. DNA for the CDR3: TGTGCCAGCAGCTTGGGGACACCAAACACCGGGGAGCTGTTTTTT.

The chain carries TRBV5-1 and TRBJ2-3; TRBD2 aligns across 13 bases. Germline loops: CDR1 SGHRS, CDR2 YFSETQ. The V segment lost 5 bases and the J segment 4 bases; nucleotides outside the gene matches: 7. The length of the CDR3 is 16 residues. The DNA for the CDR3 is TGCGCCAGCAGGGTACTAGCGGGGGGGCCGGCAGATACGCAGTATTTT. This sequence encodes CASRVLAGGPADTQYF.

This chain connects TRBV5-1 to TRBJ2-5; TRBD1 aligns across 7 bases. Germline CDR1 and CDR2: SGHRS and YFSETQ. The V and J ends lost 0 bases and 2 bases, in that order; junction bases with no gene match: 4. The CDR3 loop spans 15 amino acids. Here the CDR3 DNA reads TGCGCCAGCAGCTTGGAGGGGACAGCTCAAGAGACCCAGTACTTC. Translating gives CASSLEGTAQETQYF.

This rearrangement joins TRBV6-5 to TRBJ1-1; TRBD1 might be the D (5 bases). The V gene's germline CDR1 is MNHEY and CDR2 SVGAGI. V was cut by 4 bases and J by 7 bases, with 10 bases left in between. This CDR3 is built from 12 residues. The CDR3 sequence is CASSWTRHEAFF. DNA for the CDR3: TGTGCCAGCAGTTGGACACGACATGAAGCTTTCTTT.

The chain links TRBV4-1 to TRBJ2-5; 7 bases map to TRBD1. V lost 4 bases and J lost 1; bases outside the gene matches: 12. The CDR3 covers 17 residues. Germline V CDR1 and CDR2: MGHRA, YSYEKL. CDR3 sequence (DNA): TGCGCCAGCAGCCCACAGGGGCAGGGGAACCTCCAAGAGACCCAGTACTTC. As protein: CASSPQGQGNLQETQYF.

The CDR3 loop reads CASSEVGARYGYTF. The CDR3, as DNA: TGTGCCAGCAGTGAAGTGGGGGCTAGGTATGGCTACACCTTC. The gene calls are TRBV6-1 and TRBJ1-2, with a tentative D call TRBD1 (6 bases). CDR3 length: 14 residues. The germline V and J ends were trimmed by 1 base and 5 bases, with 11 bases remaining between them. Germline loops: CDR1 MNHNS, CDR2 SASEGT.

The chain is built from TRBV21-1 and TRBJ1-2; TRBD1, as called in the table, went unchecked against the DNA. TRBV21-1 is classified as a pseudogene. The CDR3 runs 13 residues. The CDR3 DNA sequence: TGTGCCAGCAGCAAAGGCAGGGTCTCTGGCTACACCTTC. As protein: CASSKGRVSGYTF.

The chain recombines TRBV2 with TRBJ1-4, with a possible D match to TRBD1 (6 bases). V lost 8 bases to trimming and J lost 0 bases, with 10 bases between them. The CDR3 is 14 amino acids. CDR1 and CDR2 from the germline V gene are SNHLY and FYNNEI. CDR3 coding DNA: TGTGCCAGCGAGAGGGGGTCAACTAATGAAAAACTGTTTTTT. Translation gives CASERGSTNEKLFF. Full variable domain (remainder filled in from reference TRBV2 and TRBJ1-4): EPEVTQTPSHQVTQMGQEVILRCVPISNHLYFYWYRQILGQKVEFLVSFYNNEISEKSEIFDDQFSVERPDGSNFTLKIRSTKLEDSAMYFCASERGSTNEKLFFGSGTQLSVL.

This chain joins TRBV4-2 and TRBJ1-2, with 9 nucleotides matching TRBD1. V trimming: 1 base; J trimming: 7 bases; junction bases outside the gene matches: 4. The CDR3 spans 14 residues. The V gene's germline CDR1 is LGHNA and CDR2 YNFKEQ. This CDR3 reads CASSQVQGAFGYTF. The CDR3 nucleotides read TGTGCCAGCAGCCAAGTACAGGGGGCTTTTGGCTACACCTTC.

The rearrangement uses TRBV5-4 and TRBJ2-7; D might be TRBD2 (6 bases). Trimming removed 6 bases from V and 6 bases from J, with 10 bases in between. This CDR3 comprises 11 residues. The V gene's germline CDR1 is SGHNT and CDR2 YYREEE (reference sequence). CDR3 sequence reads: CASTLGGEQYF. Here the CDR3 DNA reads TGTGCCAGCACCCTGGGGGGCGAGCAGTACTTC.